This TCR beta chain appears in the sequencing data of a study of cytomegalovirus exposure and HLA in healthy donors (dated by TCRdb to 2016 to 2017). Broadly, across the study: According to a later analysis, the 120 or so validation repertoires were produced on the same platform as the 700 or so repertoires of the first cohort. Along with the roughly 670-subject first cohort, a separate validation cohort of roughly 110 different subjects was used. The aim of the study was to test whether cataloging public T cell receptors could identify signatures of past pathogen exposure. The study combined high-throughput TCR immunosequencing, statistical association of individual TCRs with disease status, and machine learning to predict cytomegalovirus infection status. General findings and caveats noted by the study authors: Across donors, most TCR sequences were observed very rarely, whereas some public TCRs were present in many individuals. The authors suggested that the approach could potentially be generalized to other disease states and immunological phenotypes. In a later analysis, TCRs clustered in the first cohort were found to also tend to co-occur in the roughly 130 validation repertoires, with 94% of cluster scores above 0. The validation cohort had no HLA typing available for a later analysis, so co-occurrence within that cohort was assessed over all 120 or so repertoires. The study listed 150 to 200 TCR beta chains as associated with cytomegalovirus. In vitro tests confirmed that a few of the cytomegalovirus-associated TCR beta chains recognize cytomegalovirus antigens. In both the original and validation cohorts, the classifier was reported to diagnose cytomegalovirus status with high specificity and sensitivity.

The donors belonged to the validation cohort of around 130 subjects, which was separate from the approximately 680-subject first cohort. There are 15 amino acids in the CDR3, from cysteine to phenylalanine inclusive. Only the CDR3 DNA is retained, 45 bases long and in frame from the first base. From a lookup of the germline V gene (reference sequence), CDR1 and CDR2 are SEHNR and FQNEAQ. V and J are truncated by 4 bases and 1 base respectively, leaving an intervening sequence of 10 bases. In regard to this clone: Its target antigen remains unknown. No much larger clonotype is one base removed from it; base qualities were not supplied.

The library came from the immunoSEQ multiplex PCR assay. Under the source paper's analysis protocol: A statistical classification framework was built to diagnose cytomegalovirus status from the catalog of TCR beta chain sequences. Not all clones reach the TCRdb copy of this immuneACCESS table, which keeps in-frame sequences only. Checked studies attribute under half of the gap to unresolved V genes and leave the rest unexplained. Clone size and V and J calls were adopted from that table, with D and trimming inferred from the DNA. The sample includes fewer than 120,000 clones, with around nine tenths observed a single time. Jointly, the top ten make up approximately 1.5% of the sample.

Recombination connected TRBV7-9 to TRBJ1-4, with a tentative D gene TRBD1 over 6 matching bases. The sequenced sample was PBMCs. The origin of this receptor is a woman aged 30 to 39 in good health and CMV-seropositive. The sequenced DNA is TGTGCCAGCAGCTCTTCGACAGGAACTAATGAAAAACTGTTTTTT. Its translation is CASSSSTGTNEKLFF.